The 15 T cell receptor beta chains presented below share a single source sample, sequenced in a study of blood T cell repertoires in COVID-19. Method: immunoSEQ multiplex PCR; TCRdb's copy keeps in-frame clones and lacks some. The table lists 180,000 or so clones, approximately 80% of them singletons, with about 6.9% in the top ten. The sample consisted of peripheral blood. These receptors were taken from a human donor with acute or convalescent COVID-19. The donor label of this sample is uncertain.

J is TRBJ2-7 and V is TRBV28; 10 bases fit TRBD2. The CDR3 is 14 residues long. The germline CDR1 and CDR2 sequences are MDHEN and SYDVKM. V shed 8 bases, J shed 4 bases, and the junction held 8 bases outside the gene matches. The CDR3 region has the DNA TGTGCCAGCGGGACCCCTAGCGGGAGTTACGAGCAGTACTTC. This codes for CASGTPSGSYEQYF.

Details on this clone: Other nucleotide sequences from this sample produce the same CDR3. This chain links TRBV18 with TRBJ1-2; the D gene is possibly TRBD1 (6 bases). V dropped 1 base and J dropped 1 base, with 7 bases sitting between them. The CDR3 runs 14 residues. The germline CDR1 and CDR2 sequences are KGHSH and LQKENI. This chain's CDR3 is CASSPLDSNYGYTF. CDR3 nucleotides: TGTGCCAGCTCACCACTGGACAGTAACTATGGCTACACCTTC.

This clone occurred a few times. The V call is TRBV2, the J call TRBJ2-7, with 13 bases matching TRBD2. Germline assignment: CDR1 SNHLY and CDR2 FYNNEI. This CDR3 spans 14 amino acids. V gave up 6 bases and J gave up 3 bases; unmatched junction bases: 2. CDR3 loop: CASRRTSGSYEQYF. CDR3 DNA sequence: TGTGCCAGCAGGCGGACTAGCGGGAGCTACGAGCAGTACTTC. Based on the CDR3 plus reference TRBV2 and TRBJ2-7, the full variable domain is EPEVTQTPSHQVTQMGQEVILRCVPISNHLYFYWYRQILGQKVEFLVSFYNNEISEKSEIFDDQFSVERPDGSNFTLKIRSTKLEDSAMYFCASRRTSGSYEQYFGPGTRLTVT.

V is TRBV30 and J is TRBJ1-1; a weak D match, TRBD1 (6 bases). Trimming stripped 7 bases from V and 5 bases from J, with 14 bases between. This CDR3 is 12 amino acids long. The germline CDR1 and CDR2 sequences are GTSNPN and SVGIG (reference sequence). The CDR3, as DNA: TGTGCCTTCCAACAGGGAAAGACTGAAGCTTTCTTT. Encoded protein: CAFQQGKTEAFF.

The V and J genes are TRBV5-4 and TRBJ2-5; 9 bases match TRBD1. Losses at the gene ends were 4 bases for V and 1 base for J; bases not matched to a gene: 8. In germline, CDR1 is SGHNT, CDR2 YYREEE (reference sequence). This CDR3 spans 16 amino acids. The CDR3 region is CASSPGSGQGQETQYF. The CDR3 DNA sequence: TGTGCCAGCAGCCCGGGGTCGGGACAGGGCCAAGAGACCCAGTACTTC.

This chain connects TRBV5-1 to TRBJ1-2; D might be TRBD1 (6 bases). Germline V gene data show CDR1 as SGHRS and CDR2 as YFSETQ. The CDR3 loop spans 14 amino acids. Trimming removed 4 bases at V and 4 bases at J, with 14 bases between. As DNA, the CDR3 is TGCGCCAGCAGCCCCGCGACAGGTATCTATGGCTACACCTTC. It specifies CASSPATGIYGYTF.

This clone is a singleton in its sample. The rearrangement uses TRBV7-2 and TRBJ1-2; TRBD1 matches at 7 bases. Trimming at V came to 4 bases and at J to 7 bases, leaving 12 bases not matched to a gene. CDR3 length: 15 residues. CDR1 and CDR2 (germline): SGHTA, FQGNSA. As DNA, the CDR3 is TGTGCCAGCAGCTATTACCTCACAGGGGAAGGTGGCTACACCTTC. It specifies CASSYYLTGEGGYTF. The variable domain in full, with the rest retrieved from reference TRBV7-2 and TRBJ1-2, is GAGVSQSPSNKVTEKGKDVELRCDPISGHTALYWYRQSLGQGLEFLIYFQGNSAPDKSGLPSDRFSAERTGGSVSTLTIQRTQQEDSAVYLCASSYYLTGEGGYTFGSGTRLTVV.

This chain joins TRBV28 and TRBJ2-7, with 8 bases identical to TRBD1. Per the germline V gene, CDR1 is MDHEN and CDR2 is SYDVKM. The length of the CDR3 is 13 residues. V shed 10 bases, J shed 3 bases, and the junction held 8 bases outside the gene matches. Here the CDR3 DNA reads TGTGCCATCTCGACAGGGGAAATCTACGAGCAGTACTTC. Protein sequence: CAISTGEIYEQYF.

V and J are TRBV3-1 (or the pseudogene TRBV3-2) and TRBJ2-3, with a possible D match to TRBD2 (7 bases). Per germline, CDR1 LGHDT and CDR2 YNNKEL (reference sequence). V was clipped by 5 bases and J by 4 bases, with 19 bases between them. This CDR3 comprises 16 residues. CDR3 bases: TGTGCCAGCAGCAAAGCAAGCCAGGGGAGGGCAGATACGCAGTATTTT. This gives the protein CASSKASQGRADTQYF.

The chain joins TRBV7-8 to TRBJ1-6; D possibly corresponds to TRBD1 (5 bases). V lost 1 base, J lost 8 bases, and 12 bases lay in between. There are 15 residues in the CDR3. In germline, CDR1 is SGHVS, CDR2 FQNEAQ. The CDR3 DNA reads TGTGCCAGCAGCTTAGTTAGGGGTTTGGATTCACCCCTCCACTTT. Translation gives CASSLVRGLDSPLHF.

The chain carries TRBV19 and TRBJ1-2, with 7 bases aligning to TRBD1. CDR3 length: 16 amino acids. Germline V gene data show CDR1 as LNHDA and CDR2 as SQIVND (reference sequence). The J segment lost 5 bases and the V segment lost 4 bases, leaving 13 bases of the junction unmatched. This chain's CDR3 is CASSTRRVDRPYGYTF. The CDR3 nucleotides read TGTGCCAGTAGTACCCGCCGGGTGGACAGGCCGTATGGCTACACCTTC.

This chain joins TRBV7-9 and TRBJ1-2, with TRBD1 as a possible D gene (5 bases). This CDR3 region has 12 residues. Germline V gene lookup returns CDR1 SEHNR and CDR2 FQNEAQ (reference sequence). The V and J ends lost 5 bases and 9 bases respectively, with 13 bases between them. Here the CDR3 reads CASSPGISSYTF. In nucleotides, the CDR3 is TGTGCCAGCAGCCCAGGGATCTCAAGCTACACCTTC.

This clone was seen more than once but under ten times. The chain uses TRBV6-6 and TRBJ1-1; D call uncertain. Germline V lookup: CDR1 MNHNY, CDR2 SVGAGI (reference sequence). This CDR3 is 14 amino acids long. V dropped 0 bases and J dropped 4 bases, with 9 bases sitting between them. The CDR3 DNA is TGTGCCAGCAGTTACTCCCGAACAGCCACTGAAGCTTTCTTT. Translation gives CASSYSRTATEAFF.

The CDR3, as DNA: TGTGCCAGCAGCCCAGCGGGGAGCTCTGGAAACACCATATATTTT. It encodes CASSPAGSSGNTIYF. The chain carries TRBV7-7 and TRBJ1-3; D is unresolved. CDR3 length equals 15 residues. CDR1 is SSHAT and CDR2 is FNYEAQ in the germline V gene (reference sequence). V was clipped by 5 bases and J by 0 bases, with 11 bases between them.

CDR3 residues: CASSQDPANLAYEQYF. In nucleotides, the CDR3 is TGTGCCAGCAGCCAAGATCCGGCCAACCTAGCCTACGAGCAGTACTTC. This rearrangement joins TRBV3-1 (or the pseudogene TRBV3-2) to TRBJ2-7; no clear D gene. Germline lookup yields CDR1 LGHDT and CDR2 YNNKEL (reference sequence). CDR3 length: 16 amino acids. The ends were cut back, 0 bases at V and 2 bases at J, with 14 bases in the middle.